The rows below give T cell receptor beta chains drawn from one sample of a study of human T cells and chemical hapten exposure. Each CDR3 protein is one row after TCRdb ran MiXCR on the RACE reads. This table holds 90,000 or so distinct CDR3 sequences, approximately 9% found once. Sequencing was performed on whole blood, taken in connection with sensitization to the hapten diphenylcyclopropenone (DPC). The receptors shown here come from a middle-aged man with alopecia areata. Some clones in this sample may be carry-over from other donors' samples. CDR3s leave out the opening cysteine and the closing phenylalanine or tryptophan. Fields, in order: D gene, J gene, V gene, CDR3 protein. A D gene is named only where the DNA matches it firmly.

D gene: -; J gene: TRBJ2-1; V gene: TRBV6-2/TRBV6-3; CDR3 protein: ASSFGQPTYNEQF
D gene: TRBD2; J gene: TRBJ2-5; V gene: TRBV4-3; CDR3 protein: ASSRPSRGGYQETQY
D gene: -; J gene: TRBJ1-2; V gene: TRBV24-1; CDR3 protein: ATSDFRGSDYGYT
D gene: -; J gene: TRBJ1-2; V gene: TRBV30; CDR3 protein: AWSGQNYGYT
D gene: TRBD2; J gene: TRBJ2-3; V gene: TRBV11-2; CDR3 protein: ASSLRGSGRTDTQY
D gene: -; J gene: TRBJ2-1; V gene: TRBV20-1; CDR3 protein: SACPPGYNEQF
D gene: TRBD1; J gene: TRBJ1-4; V gene: TRBV24-1; CDR3 protein: ATSGTGMNEKLF
D gene: TRBD2; J gene: TRBJ2-1; V gene: TRBV7-8; CDR3 protein: ASSSPLTSGRTYNEQF
D gene: -; J gene: TRBJ2-1; V gene: TRBV29-1; CDR3 protein: SVQGASSNEQF
D gene: -; J gene: TRBJ2-7; V gene: TRBV12-3/TRBV12-4; CDR3 protein: ASSTSGYGVLRNEQY
D gene: -; J gene: TRBJ2-1; V gene: TRBV9; CDR3 protein: ASSPSLSSEQF
D gene: -; J gene: TRBJ1-1; V gene: TRBV7-8; CDR3 protein: ASSNLQYTEAF
D gene: -; J gene: TRBJ1-2; V gene: TRBV6-6; CDR3 protein: ASRRRQGAYGYT
D gene: -; J gene: TRBJ2-6; V gene: TRBV5-1; CDR3 protein: ASRALQQGSGANVLT
D gene: -; J gene: TRBJ1-5; V gene: TRBV6-2/TRBV6-3; CDR3 protein: ASSYGPHGNQPQH
D gene: -; J gene: TRBJ2-1; V gene: TRBV15; CDR3 protein: ATSRDHILGRVDEQF
D gene: TRBD2; J gene: TRBJ2-7; V gene: TRBV9; CDR3 protein: ASSPDKSGRSYEQY
D gene: TRBD1; J gene: TRBJ2-2; V gene: TRBV7-2; CDR3 protein: ASSLGQGGTGELF
D gene: TRBD2; J gene: TRBJ2-5; V gene: TRBV6-5; CDR3 protein: ASSLGTSVGTQY
D gene: -; J gene: TRBJ2-1; V gene: TRBV7-9; CDR3 protein: ASSPDIHSYNEQF
D gene: TRBD1; J gene: TRBJ1-5; V gene: TRBV7-3; CDR3 protein: ASSLDRDQPQH
D gene: -; J gene: TRBJ2-4; V gene: TRBV7-8; CDR3 protein: ASSLEALVGRDIQY
D gene: TRBD1; J gene: TRBJ1-2; V gene: TRBV29-1; CDR3 protein: SVDSGQGGVRGYGYT
D gene: TRBD2; J gene: TRBJ2-4; V gene: TRBV28; CDR3 protein: ASSGGEGLGNIQY
D gene: TRBD2; J gene: TRBJ2-5; V gene: TRBV29-1; CDR3 protein: SVERLAGGLVGETQY
D gene: -; J gene: TRBJ2-6; V gene: TRBV5-5; CDR3 protein: ASSLIADSKVLT
D gene: -; J gene: TRBJ2-3; V gene: TRBV5-1; CDR3 protein: ASGTDTQY
D gene: TRBD2; J gene: TRBJ2-5; V gene: TRBV12-3/TRBV12-4; CDR3 protein: ASSLAPGGYQETQY
D gene: -; J gene: TRBJ2-5; V gene: TRBV7-8; CDR3 protein: ASSLAQLAETQY
D gene: -; J gene: TRBJ2-2; V gene: TRBV6-5; CDR3 protein: ASRSLQRDTGELF
D gene: -; J gene: TRBJ2-5; V gene: TRBV7-2; CDR3 protein: ASSLAWEKGETQY
D gene: -; J gene: TRBJ1-4; V gene: TRBV7-3; CDR3 protein: ASSLTGRINEKLF
D gene: -; J gene: TRBJ1-1; V gene: TRBV18; CDR3 protein: ASSPTEAQGGTEAF
D gene: TRBD1; J gene: TRBJ1-1; V gene: TRBV29-1; CDR3 protein: SVQGAGEAF
D gene: -; J gene: TRBJ2-1; V gene: TRBV12-3/TRBV12-4; CDR3 protein: ASSYPRRGFNIVGSNEQF
D gene: TRBD2; J gene: TRBJ2-1; V gene: TRBV7-9; CDR3 protein: ASSSGGTPGIQF
D gene: -; J gene: TRBJ2-2; V gene: TRBV4-2; CDR3 protein: ASSQDTAGELF
D gene: -; J gene: TRBJ1-5; V gene: TRBV11-2; CDR3 protein: ASSPGGGGGNQPQH
D gene: TRBD2; J gene: TRBJ2-5; V gene: TRBV5-1; CDR3 protein: ASGEAGRYEETQY
D gene: -; J gene: TRBJ2-5; V gene: TRBV5-6; CDR3 protein: ASSLDSRVQETQY
D gene: TRBD2; J gene: TRBJ2-1; V gene: TRBV10-3; CDR3 protein: AISRTSGSDNEQF
D gene: TRBD2; J gene: TRBJ2-1; V gene: TRBV5-1; CDR3 protein: ASSPTSGSAEEQF
D gene: -; J gene: TRBJ1-1; V gene: TRBV20-1; CDR3 protein: SARDWRSEKEAF
D gene: TRBD1; J gene: TRBJ1-1; V gene: TRBV6-5; CDR3 protein: ANSSLTGGDTEAF
D gene: -; J gene: TRBJ2-1; V gene: TRBV20-1; CDR3 protein: SAEGKSSYNEQF